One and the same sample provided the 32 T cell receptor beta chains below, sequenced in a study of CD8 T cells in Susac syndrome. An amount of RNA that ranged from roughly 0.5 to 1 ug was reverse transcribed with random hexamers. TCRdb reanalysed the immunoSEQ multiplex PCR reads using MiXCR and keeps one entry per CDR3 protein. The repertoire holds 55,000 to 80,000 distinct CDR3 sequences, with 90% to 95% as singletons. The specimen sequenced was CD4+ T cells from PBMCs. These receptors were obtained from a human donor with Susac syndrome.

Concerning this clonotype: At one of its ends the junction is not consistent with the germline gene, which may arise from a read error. CDR3 in DNA: TGTGCCTGCCGCTCCACGGGGGAAAATCAAGGGACCCAGTACTTC. Its translation is CACRSTGENQGTQYF. This chain links TRBV30 with TRBJ2-5, with D maybe TRBD2 (6 bases). In germline, CDR1 is GTSNPN, CDR2 SVGIG (reference sequence). The CDR3 runs to 15 residues. Full variable domain (remainder filled in from reference TRBV30 and TRBJ2-5): SQTIHQWPATLVQPVGSPLSLECTVEGTSNPNLYWYRQAAGRGLQLLFYSVGIGQISSEVPQNLSASRPQDRQFILSSKKLLLSDSGFYLCACRSTGENQGTQYFGPGTRLLVL.

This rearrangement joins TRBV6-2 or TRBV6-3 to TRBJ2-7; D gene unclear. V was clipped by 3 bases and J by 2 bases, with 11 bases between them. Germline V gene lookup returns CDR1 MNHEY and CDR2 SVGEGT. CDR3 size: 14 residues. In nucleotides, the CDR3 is TGTGCCAGCAGTTATGGACGGAGTGCCTACGAGCAGTACTTC. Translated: CASSYGRSAYEQYF.

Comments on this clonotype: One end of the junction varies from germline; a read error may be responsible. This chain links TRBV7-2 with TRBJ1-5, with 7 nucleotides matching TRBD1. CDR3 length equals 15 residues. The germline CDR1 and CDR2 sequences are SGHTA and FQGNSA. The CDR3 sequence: CANSSQGLGNQPQHF. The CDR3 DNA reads TGTGCCAACAGCTCACAGGGGCTCGGCAATCAGCCCCAGCATTTT.

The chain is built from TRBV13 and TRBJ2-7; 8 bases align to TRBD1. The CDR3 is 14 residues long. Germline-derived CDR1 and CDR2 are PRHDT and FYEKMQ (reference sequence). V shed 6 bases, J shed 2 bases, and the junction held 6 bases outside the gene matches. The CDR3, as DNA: TGTGCCAGCAGTCATGGACAGGGCCCCTACGAGCAGTACTTC. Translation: CASSHGQGPYEQYF. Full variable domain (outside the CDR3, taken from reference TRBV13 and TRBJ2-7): AAGVIQSPRHLIKEKRETATLKCYPIPRHDTVYWYQQGPGQDPQFLISFYEKMQSDKGSIPDRFSAQQFSDYHSELNMSSLELGDSALYFCASSHGQGPYEQYFGPGTRLTVT.

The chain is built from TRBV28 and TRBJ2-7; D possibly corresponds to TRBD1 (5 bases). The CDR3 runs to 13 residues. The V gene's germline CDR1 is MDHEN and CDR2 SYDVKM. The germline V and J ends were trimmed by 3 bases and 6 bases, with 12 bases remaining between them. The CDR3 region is CASSLGPRFEQYF. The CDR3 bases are TGTGCCAGCAGTTTGGGGCCGCGGTTCGAGCAGTACTTC. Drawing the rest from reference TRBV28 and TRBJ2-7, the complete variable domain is DVKVTQSSRYLVKRTGEKVFLECVQDMDHENMFWYRQDPGLGLRLIYFSYDVKMKEKGDIPEGYSVSREKKERFSLILESASTNQTSMYLCASSLGPRFEQYFGPGTRLTVT.

CDR3 sequence: CASRGDRGLYNEQFF. DNA for the CDR3: TGTGCCAGCAGGGGGGACAGGGGGCTGTACAATGAGCAGTTCTTC. The rearrangement links TRBV6-6 to TRBJ2-1, with 12 bases matching TRBD1. Germline-derived CDR1 and CDR2 are MNHNY and SVGAGI (reference sequence). The ends lost 6 bases at V and 4 bases at J; junction bases unmatched: 4. The CDR3 spans 15 residues.

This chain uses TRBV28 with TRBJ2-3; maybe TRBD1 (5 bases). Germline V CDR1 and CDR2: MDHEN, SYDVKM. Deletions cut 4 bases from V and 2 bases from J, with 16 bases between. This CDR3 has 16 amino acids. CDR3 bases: TGTGCCAGCAGTTCTTACGACAGTTTTCTCACAGATACGCAGTATTTT. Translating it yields CASSSYDSFLTDTQYF.

DNA of the CDR3: TGTGCCAGCAGTGAAGCAGCAGGGGAAAATACGCAGTATTTT. Protein product: CASSEAAGENTQYF. V usage is TRBV2 and J usage is TRBJ2-3, with D perhaps TRBD1 (6 bases). V lost 0 bases and J 7 bases, leaving 11 bases between the germline ends. This CDR3 is built from 14 residues. Germline assignment: CDR1 SNHLY and CDR2 FYNNEI.

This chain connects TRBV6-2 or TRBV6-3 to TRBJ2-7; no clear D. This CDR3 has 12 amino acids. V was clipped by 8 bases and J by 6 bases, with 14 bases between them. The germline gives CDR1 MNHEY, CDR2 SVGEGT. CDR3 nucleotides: TGTGCCAGCTCTCAAACTCCGGGCGAGCAGTACTTC. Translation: CASSQTPGEQYF.

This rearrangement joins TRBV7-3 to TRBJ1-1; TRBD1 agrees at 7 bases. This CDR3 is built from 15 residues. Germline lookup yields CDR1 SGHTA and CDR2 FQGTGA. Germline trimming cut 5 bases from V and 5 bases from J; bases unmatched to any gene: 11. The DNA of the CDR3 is TGTGCCAGCAGCCTTTCGACAGGGCCGGCGACTGAAGCTTTCTTT. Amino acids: CASSLSTGPATEAFF.

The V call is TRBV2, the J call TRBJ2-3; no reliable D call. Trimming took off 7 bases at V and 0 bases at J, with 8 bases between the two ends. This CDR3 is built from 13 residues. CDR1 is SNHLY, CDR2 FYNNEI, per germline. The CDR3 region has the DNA TGTGCCAGCACAGGAGTTAGCACAGATACGCAGTATTTT. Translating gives CASTGVSTDTQYF. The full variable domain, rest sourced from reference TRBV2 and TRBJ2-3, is EPEVTQTPSHQVTQMGQEVILRCVPISNHLYFYWYRQILGQKVEFLVSFYNNEISEKSEIFDDQFSVERPDGSNFTLKIRSTKLEDSAMYFCASTGVSTDTQYFGPGTRLTVL.

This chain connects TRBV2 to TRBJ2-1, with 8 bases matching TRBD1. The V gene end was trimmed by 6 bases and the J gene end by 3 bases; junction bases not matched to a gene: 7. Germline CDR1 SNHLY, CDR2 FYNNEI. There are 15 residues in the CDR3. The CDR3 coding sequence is TGTGCCAGCAGAAAGGTACAGGGGGGCTACAATGAGCAGTTCTTC. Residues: CASRKVQGGYNEQFF.

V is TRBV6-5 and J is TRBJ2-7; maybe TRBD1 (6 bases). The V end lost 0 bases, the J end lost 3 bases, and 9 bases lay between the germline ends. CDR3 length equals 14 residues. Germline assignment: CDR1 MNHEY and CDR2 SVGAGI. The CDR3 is CASSYSAQGYEQYF. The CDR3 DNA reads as TGTGCCAGCAGTTACTCAGCACAGGGCTACGAGCAGTACTTC.

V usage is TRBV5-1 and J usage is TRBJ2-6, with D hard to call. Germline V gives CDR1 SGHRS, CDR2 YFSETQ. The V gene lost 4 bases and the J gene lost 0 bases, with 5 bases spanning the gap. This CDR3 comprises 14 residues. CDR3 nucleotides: TGCGCCAGCAGCGATAGCTCTGGGGCCAACGTCCTGACTTTC. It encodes CASSDSSGANVLTF.

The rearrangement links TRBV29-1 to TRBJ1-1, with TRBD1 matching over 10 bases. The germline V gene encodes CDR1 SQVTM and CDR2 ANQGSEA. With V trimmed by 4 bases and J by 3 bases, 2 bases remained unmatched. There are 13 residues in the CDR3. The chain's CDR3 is CSVGQGADTEAFF. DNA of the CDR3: TGCAGCGTTGGACAGGGGGCAGACACTGAAGCTTTCTTT.

CDR3 in DNA: TGTGCCAGCAGCTCCAGGGTGAACACTGAAGCTTTCTTT. Translation gives CASSSRVNTEAFF. V and J are TRBV7-2 and TRBJ1-1; weak D call: TRBD1 (5 bases). Trimming took off 4 bases at V and 0 bases at J, with 6 bases between the two ends. The CDR3 covers 13 residues. CDR1 and CDR2 from the germline V gene are SGHTA and FQGNSA.

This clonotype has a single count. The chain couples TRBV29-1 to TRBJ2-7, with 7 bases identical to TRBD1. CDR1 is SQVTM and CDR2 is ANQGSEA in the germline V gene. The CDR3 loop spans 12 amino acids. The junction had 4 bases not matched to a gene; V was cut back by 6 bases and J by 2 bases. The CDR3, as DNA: TGCAGCGTGGGACAGTCCGCCTACGAGCAGTACTTC. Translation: CSVGQSAYEQYF.

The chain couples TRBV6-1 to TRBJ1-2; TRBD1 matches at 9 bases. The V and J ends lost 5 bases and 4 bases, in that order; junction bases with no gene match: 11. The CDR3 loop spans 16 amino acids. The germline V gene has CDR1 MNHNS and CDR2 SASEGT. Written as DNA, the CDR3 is TGTGCCAGCAGTCGGGACAGGGCCGGTGTGGGCTATGGCTACACCTTC. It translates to CASSRDRAGVGYGYTF.

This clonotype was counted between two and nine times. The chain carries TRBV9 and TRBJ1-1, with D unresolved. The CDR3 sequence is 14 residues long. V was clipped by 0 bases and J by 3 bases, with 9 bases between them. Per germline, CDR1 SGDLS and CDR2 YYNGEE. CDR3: CASSVEARHTEAFF. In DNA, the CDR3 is TGTGCCAGCAGCGTAGAGGCACGTCACACTGAAGCTTTCTTT.

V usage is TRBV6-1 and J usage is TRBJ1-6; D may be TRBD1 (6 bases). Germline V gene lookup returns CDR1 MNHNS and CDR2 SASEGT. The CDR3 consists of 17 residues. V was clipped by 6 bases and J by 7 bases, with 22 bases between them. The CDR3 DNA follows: TGTGCCAGCAGACCAAGGTACGGGGGGCAAGAGAATTCACCCCTCCACTTT. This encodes CASRPRYGGQENSPLHF.

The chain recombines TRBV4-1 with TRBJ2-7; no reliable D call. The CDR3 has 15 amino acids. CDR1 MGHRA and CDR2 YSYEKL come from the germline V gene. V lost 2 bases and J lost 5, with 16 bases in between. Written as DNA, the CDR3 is TGCGCCAGCAGCCAACCCTCCCAAGGGCGAGACGAGCAGTACTTC. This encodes CASSQPSQGRDEQYF.

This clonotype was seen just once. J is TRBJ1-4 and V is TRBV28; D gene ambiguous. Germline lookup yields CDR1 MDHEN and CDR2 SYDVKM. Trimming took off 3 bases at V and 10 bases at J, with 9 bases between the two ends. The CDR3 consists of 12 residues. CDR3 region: CASSFNQIKLFF. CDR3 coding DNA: TGTGCCAGCAGTTTCAATCAAATAAAACTGTTTTTT.

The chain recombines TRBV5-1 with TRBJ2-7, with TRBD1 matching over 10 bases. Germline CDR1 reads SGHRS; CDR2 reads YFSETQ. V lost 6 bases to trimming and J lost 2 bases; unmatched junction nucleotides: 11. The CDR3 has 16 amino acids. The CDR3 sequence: CASIYLPGQGTYEQYF. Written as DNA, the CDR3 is TGCGCCAGCATCTACCTACCGGGACAGGGGACCTACGAGCAGTACTTC.

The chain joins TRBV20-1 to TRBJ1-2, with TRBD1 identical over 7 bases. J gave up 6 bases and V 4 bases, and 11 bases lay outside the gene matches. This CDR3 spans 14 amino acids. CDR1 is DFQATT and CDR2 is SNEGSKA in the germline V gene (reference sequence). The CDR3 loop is CSATRGRQGNGYTF. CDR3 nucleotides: TGCAGTGCTACCCGAGGAAGACAGGGCAATGGCTACACCTTC.

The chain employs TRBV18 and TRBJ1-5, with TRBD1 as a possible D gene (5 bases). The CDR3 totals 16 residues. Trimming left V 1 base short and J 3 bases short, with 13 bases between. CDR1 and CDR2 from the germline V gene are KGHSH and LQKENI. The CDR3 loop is CASSPLGQGNNQPQHF. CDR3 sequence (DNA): TGTGCCAGCTCACCACTTGGGCAGGGAAACAATCAGCCCCAGCATTTT.

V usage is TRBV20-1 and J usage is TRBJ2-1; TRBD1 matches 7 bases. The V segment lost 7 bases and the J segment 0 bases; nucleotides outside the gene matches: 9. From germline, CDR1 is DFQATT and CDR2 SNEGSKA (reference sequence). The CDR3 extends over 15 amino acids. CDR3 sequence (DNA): TGCAGTGGGTACAGGGGTATGGACTCCTACAATGAGCAGTTCTTC. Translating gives CSGYRGMDSYNEQFF.

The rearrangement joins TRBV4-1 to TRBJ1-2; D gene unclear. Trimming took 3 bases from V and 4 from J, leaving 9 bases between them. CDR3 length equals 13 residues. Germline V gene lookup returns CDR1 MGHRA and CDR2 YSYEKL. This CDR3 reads CASSHRGSYGYTF. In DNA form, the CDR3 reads TGCGCCAGCAGCCACCGTGGCAGCTATGGCTACACCTTC.

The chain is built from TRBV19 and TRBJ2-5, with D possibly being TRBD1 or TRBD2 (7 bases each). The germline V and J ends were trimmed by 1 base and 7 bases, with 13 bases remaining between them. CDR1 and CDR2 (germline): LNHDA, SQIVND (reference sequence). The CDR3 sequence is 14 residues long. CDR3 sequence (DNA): TGTGCCAGTAGTATAGGACAGGGAGGGGGGACCCAGTACTTC. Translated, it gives CASSIGQGGGTQYF.

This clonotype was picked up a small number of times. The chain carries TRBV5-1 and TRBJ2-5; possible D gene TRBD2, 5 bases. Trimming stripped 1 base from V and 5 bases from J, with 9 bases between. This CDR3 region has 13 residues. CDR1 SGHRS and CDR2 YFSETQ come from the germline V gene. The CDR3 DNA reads TGCGCCAGCAGCTTGACTGGACTGGAGACCCAGTACTTC. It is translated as CASSLTGLETQYF.

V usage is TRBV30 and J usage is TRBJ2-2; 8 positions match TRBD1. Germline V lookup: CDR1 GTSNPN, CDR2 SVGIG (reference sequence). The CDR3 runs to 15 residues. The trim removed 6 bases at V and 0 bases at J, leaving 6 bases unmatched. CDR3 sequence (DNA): TGTGCCTGTGGACAGGGTTCTGCGAACACCGGGGAGCTGTTTTTT. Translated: CACGQGSANTGELFF.

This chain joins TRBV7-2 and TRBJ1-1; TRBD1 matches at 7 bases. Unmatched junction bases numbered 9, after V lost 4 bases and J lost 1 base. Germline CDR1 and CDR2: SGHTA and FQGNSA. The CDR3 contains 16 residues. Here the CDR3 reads CASSSPQGPENTEAFF. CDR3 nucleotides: TGTGCCAGCAGCTCGCCACAGGGGCCCGAGAACACTGAAGCTTTCTTT.

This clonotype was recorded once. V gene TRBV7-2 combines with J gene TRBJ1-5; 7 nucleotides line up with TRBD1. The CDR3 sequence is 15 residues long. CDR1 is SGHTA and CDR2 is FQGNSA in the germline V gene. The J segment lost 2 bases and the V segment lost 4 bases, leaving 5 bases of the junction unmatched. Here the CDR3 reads CASSSQGLGNQPQHF. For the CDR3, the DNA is TGTGCCAGCAGCTCACAGGGGCTCGGCAATCAGCCCCAGCATTTT.